This T cell receptor (beta chain) was recorded in a study of T cell repertoires in cytomegalovirus infection (dated by TCRdb to the late 2010s). In terms of the full investigation: Peptide stimulations targeted recently identified HLA-C-restricted CMV epitopes, whose presentation resists viral immunomodulation, together with well-studied HLA-B-restricted epitopes. Donor HLA type was relevant to the analysis, as public TCR beta signatures indicated carriage of CMV infection together with the matching HLA type. Summary of the overall study and its limitations: The ex vivo response was dominated by HLA-C-restricted CMV-specific TCR beta clonotypes, and the single most frequent clonotype in two of eight donors was supplied by these HLA-C-restricted clonotypes. Carriers of CMV infection plus the relevant HLA type were discriminated by the cumulative frequency of public TCR beta family members in the study cohort and in an independent roughly 350-donor cohort.

Note on this clonotype: Its binding antigen is unknown. Base qualities are not provided; no much larger clone lies one nucleotide away.

Data came from an Illumina HiSeq 1500. The public reads were reprocessed in TCRdb via fastp at Q25 and MiXCR, keeping in-frame beta chains. Each CDR3 protein appears once, grouped with its most common genes and DNA. The sample contains some 150,000 distinct CDR3 sequences, more than 25% of them found a single time. The top ten constitute roughly 50% of the sample. The germline V gene (reference sequence) sets CDR1 to MNHNY and CDR2 to SVGAGI. Including cysteine and phenylalanine, the CDR3 has 13 amino acids. Of all the DNA, just the CDR3 is kept, 39 bases in frame from base 1. The junction carries 9 bases between V and J, which are trimmed by 6 bases and 1 base respectively. This sample's treatment or condition label indicates: in vitro stimulation with specific CMV peptide epitopes to enrich CMV-specific T cells.

The V and J genes are TRBV6-6 and TRBJ1-1, with the D gene call left open. The sequence came from a human donor in good health (CMV status not recorded). Some clones in this sample may be carry-over from other donors' samples. The sample consisted of CD8+ T cells from cultured PBMCs, taken from culture after CMV antigen stimulation. The CDR3 has the sequence CASRFTENTEAFF. The DNA sequence is given as TGTGCCAGCAGATTTACAGAGAACACTGAAGCTTTCTTT.